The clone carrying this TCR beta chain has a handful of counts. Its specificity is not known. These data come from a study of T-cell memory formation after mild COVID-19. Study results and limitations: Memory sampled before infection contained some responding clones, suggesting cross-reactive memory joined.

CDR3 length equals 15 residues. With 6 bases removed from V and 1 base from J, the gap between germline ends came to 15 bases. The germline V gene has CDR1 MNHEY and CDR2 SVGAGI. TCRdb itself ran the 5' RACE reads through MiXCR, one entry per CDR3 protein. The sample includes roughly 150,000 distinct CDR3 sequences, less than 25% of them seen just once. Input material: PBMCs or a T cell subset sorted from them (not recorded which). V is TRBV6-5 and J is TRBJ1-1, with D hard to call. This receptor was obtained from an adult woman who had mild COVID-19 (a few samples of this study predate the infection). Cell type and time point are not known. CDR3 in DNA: TGTGCCAGCAGCTTCCGGGATACTCCGAACACTGAAGCTTTCTTT. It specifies CASSFRDTPNTEAFF.